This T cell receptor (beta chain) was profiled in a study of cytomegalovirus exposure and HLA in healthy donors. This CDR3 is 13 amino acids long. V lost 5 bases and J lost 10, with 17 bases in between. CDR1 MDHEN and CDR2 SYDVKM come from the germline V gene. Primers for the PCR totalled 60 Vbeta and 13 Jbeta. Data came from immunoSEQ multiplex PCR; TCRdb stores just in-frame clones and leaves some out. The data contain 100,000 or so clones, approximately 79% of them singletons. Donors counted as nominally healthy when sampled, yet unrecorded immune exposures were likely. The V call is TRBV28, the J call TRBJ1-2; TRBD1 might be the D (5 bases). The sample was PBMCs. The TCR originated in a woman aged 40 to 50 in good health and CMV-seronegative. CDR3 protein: CASSPSGHRDYTF. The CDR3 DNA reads TGTGCCAGCAGTCCTTCTGGACATCGTGACTACACCTTC.